The clone carrying this T cell receptor beta chain was observed a handful of times. The V gene lost 2 bases and the J gene lost 5 bases, with 16 bases spanning the gap. CDR1 and CDR2 from the germline V gene are LGHNA and YSLEER. This CDR3 is 16 amino acids long. Healthy Caucasian individuals from Russia aged about 6 to 90 served as donors. This sample stems from a study of blood T cells in healthy people across ages. For the second PCR, which ran for roughly 7 to 11 cycles, a sample-barcoded 5' primer and a J-beta primer mix were used. A single record per CDR3 protein comes from TCRdb applying MiXCR to the 5' RACE reads. The sample has around 1.1 million distinct CDR3 sequences; 30% to 40% are singletons.

This clonotype was sampled from a man aged 18 to 30 in good health. Specimen: blood. The chain couples TRBV4-3 to TRBJ2-1; the D is unclear. The CDR3 nucleotides read TGCGCCAGCAGCCAAACGTGGCGTAACCCAAACAATGAGCAGTTCTTC. Translation: CASSQTWRNPNNEQFF.